Listed below are T cell receptor beta chains from one sample, sequenced in a study of beta chain features in type 1 diabetes. Sequenced by immunoSEQ multiplex PCR; TCRdb stores in-frame clones only, minus some. Among approximately 300,000 clones listed, approximately 11% were seen once. Input material: naive CD4+ T cells from blood. The receptors were sampled from a woman between 25 and 40 years old in good health. Each CDR3 is given with its conserved first and last residue. The order of the fields is V gene, D gene, CDR3 length, J gene, clone size, CDR3 protein, CDR3 DNA. The D gene is left open where the match is weak. Size is omitted from some rows. Given values are once, few, many or a class for expanded clones.

V: TRBV18; D: TRBD1; length: 13; J: TRBJ2-7; size: -; CDR3: CASSRDREGEQYF; DNA: TGTGCCAGCTCAAGGGACAGGGAGGGCGAGCAGTACTTC
V: TRBV28; D: -; length: 15; J: TRBJ2-5; size: -; CDR3: CASSSPGRTQETQYF; DNA: TGTGCCAGCAGTTCCCCAGGGAGGACCCAAGAGACCCAGTACTTC
V: TRBV18; D: -; length: 16; J: TRBJ2-5; size: -; CDR3: CASSPRKEAVLETQYF; DNA: TGTGCCAGCTCACCAAGGAAGGAGGCGGTTCTCGAGACCCAGTACTTC
V: TRBV30; D: TRBD1; length: 14; J: TRBJ2-5; size: -; CDR3: CAWSPGTGQETQYF; DNA: TGTGCCTGGAGCCCGGGGACAGGGCAAGAGACCCAGTACTTC
V: TRBV27; D: -; length: 14; J: TRBJ2-6; size: few; CDR3: CASSFSAGANVLTF; DNA: TGTGCCAGCAGCTTTTCCGCTGGGGCCAACGTCCTGACTTTC
V: TRBV27; D: -; length: 17; J: TRBJ1-5; size: few; CDR3: CASSASGVWDSNQPQHF; DNA: TGTGCCAGCAGTGCGTCCGGGGTGTGGGATAGCAATCAGCCCCAGCATTTT
V: TRBV7-2; D: -; length: 14; J: TRBJ2-7; size: few; CDR3: CASSLEFESSEQYF; DNA: TGTGCCAGCAGCTTAGAGTTTGAGAGTAGCGAGCAGTACTTC
V: TRBV27; D: -; length: 16; J: TRBJ2-1; size: few; CDR3: CASSLQGYGSYNEQFF; DNA: TGTGCCAGCAGTTTACAGGGTTATGGCTCCTACAATGAGCAGTTCTTC
V: TRBV5-4; D: -; length: 16; J: TRBJ1-5; size: -; CDR3: CASSNTRGSSNQPQHF; DNA: TGTGCCAGCAGCAATACAAGGGGGTCGAGCAATCAGCCCCAGCATTTT
V: TRBV5-4; D: TRBD2; length: 15; J: TRBJ2-3; size: few; CDR3: CASSLKTSGTDTQYF; DNA: TGTGCCAGCAGCTTGAAGACTAGCGGGACAGATACGCAGTATTTT
V: TRBV5-4; D: TRBD2; length: 15; J: TRBJ2-1; size: -; CDR3: CASSFGTSGHNEQFF; DNA: TGTGCCAGCAGCTTCGGGACTAGCGGTCACAATGAGCAGTTCTTC
V: TRBV28; D: TRBD1; length: 15; J: TRBJ2-1; size: -; CDR3: CASSFGDRGNNEQFF; DNA: TGTGCCAGCAGTTTTGGAGACAGGGGGAACAATGAGCAGTTCTTC
V: TRBV7-7; D: TRBD2; length: 15; J: TRBJ2-1; size: -; CDR3: CASSEVAGGPDEQFF; DNA: TGTGCTAGCAGCGAGGTAGCGGGAGGGCCGGATGAGCAGTTCTTC
V: TRBV28; D: -; length: 15; J: TRBJ2-3; size: -; CDR3: CASSPLALSTDTQYF; DNA: TGTGCCAGCAGCCCCCTAGCGCTAAGCACAGATACGCAGTATTTT
V: TRBV9; D: TRBD1; length: 14; J: TRBJ2-1; size: few; CDR3: CASTRTGNYNEQFF; DNA: TGTGCCAGCACCCGGACAGGGAACTACAATGAGCAGTTCTTC
V: TRBV2; D: -; length: 15; J: TRBJ2-1; size: -; CDR3: CASSVQGSSYNEQFF; DNA: TGTGCCAGCAGTGTTCAAGGGAGCTCCTACAATGAGCAGTTCTTC
V: TRBV7-2; D: -; length: 12; J: TRBJ2-2; size: few; CDR3: CASSQRSWELFF; DNA: TGTGCCAGCAGCCAGCGGTCCTGGGAGCTGTTTTTT
V: TRBV18; D: TRBD1; length: 15; J: TRBJ2-5; size: -; CDR3: CASSPLQGAQETQYF; DNA: TGTGCCAGCTCACCCCTACAGGGGGCCCAAGAGACCCAGTACTTC
V: TRBV9; D: TRBD2; length: 18; J: TRBJ2-1; size: few; CDR3: CASSVAWVGREGRNEQFF; DNA: TGTGCCAGCAGCGTAGCGTGGGTGGGGCGGGAGGGGCGCAATGAGCAGTTCTTC
V: TRBV25-1; D: TRBD1; length: 15; J: TRBJ2-5; size: few; CDR3: CASSEWGRGIETQYF; DNA: TGTGCCAGCAGTGAATGGGGCAGGGGGATTGAGACCCAGTACTTC
V: TRBV7-2; D: TRBD2; length: 14; J: TRBJ2-7; size: -; CDR3: CASSPRLAGDEQYF; DNA: TGTGCCAGCAGCCCACGACTAGCGGGAGACGAGCAGTACTTC